This entry concerns a single T cell receptor beta chain. Germline-derived CDR1 and CDR2 are MDHEN and SYDVKM. The CDR3 covers 17 residues. Between the trimmed V and J ends, which lost 3 bases and 5 bases, there was a span of 20 bases. The data belong to a study of shared clonotypes between healthy human individuals. Profiled with immunoSEQ multiplex PCR; TCRdb holds only in-frame clones, not every one. This sample has roughly 480,000 clones; around 80% occur once, and the top ten carry approximately 12%. The source material was PBMCs. This chain connects TRBV28 to TRBJ2-1; D may be TRBD2 (5 bases). This receptor was taken from a woman between 35 and 50 years old in good health. Some clones in this sample may be carry-over from other donors' samples. DNA for the CDR3: TGTGCCAGCAGTTTTGACCCCCGGGCTAGCAGCAACAATGAGCAGTTCTTC. Residues: CASSFDPRASSNNEQFF.